This record concerns one TCR beta chain sequence. The data are from a study of identical twins. This CDR3 contains 13 residues. Germline CDR1 and CDR2: LNHNV and YYDKDF (reference sequence). V was clipped by 0 bases and J by 5 bases, with 7 bases between them. TCRdb ran MiXCR on the 5' RACE reads and lists one entry per CDR3 protein. The sample contains fewer than 900,000 distinct CDR3 sequences, approximately 18% of which appear only once. Another study also made use of these data, one on T cells expressing NK-cell markers.

The chain carries TRBV15 and TRBJ1-1; D remains ambiguous. What was sequenced was PBMCs. The receptor's source is a woman under 30 in good health. The CDR3 spells CATSRDKRTEAFF. In DNA, the CDR3 is TGTGCCACCAGCAGAGATAAACGGACTGAAGCTTTCTTT.